This TCR beta chain was sequenced during a study of cytomegalovirus exposure and HLA in healthy donors. For the study at large: Researchers found that less than 90% of some 400 genotyped donors fell within the Caucasian-associated ancestry cluster. Overall study results and limits: One cluster of highly shared sequence variants probably arose as a sequencing artifact.

Details on this clone: What it binds is not known.

The germline V gene encodes CDR1 ENHRY and CDR2 SYGVKD. V dropped 0 bases and J dropped 6 bases, with 14 bases sitting between them. The CDR3 loop spans 15 amino acids. The study ran its PCR with 60 Vbeta and 13 Jbeta primers. Clones were read by immunoSEQ multiplex PCR, and TCRdb kept only the in-frame ones, dropping some. The table includes about 98,000 clones, around 80% detected once. The sample consisted of PBMCs. The clonotype comes from a middle-aged man in good health and CMV-seronegative. The chain has TRBV10-3 and TRBJ1-2, with D possibly being TRBD1 (5 bases). DNA for the CDR3: TGTGCCATCAGTGAGTCGGGGCTCCTAAGGGATGGCTACACCTTC. As protein: CAISESGLLRDGYTF.